Given below is one TCR beta chain in context. One junction end disagrees with the germline gene, perhaps due to a read error. This entry comes from a study of CD8+CD57+ T cells in acquired aplastic anemia. Genomic DNA provided the template from which TCR beta VDJ and CDR3 profiles were obtained. TCRdb reprocessed the reads via MiXCR and lists one record per CDR3 protein. Of around 400,000 distinct CDR3 sequences in the sample, roughly 64% were seen once. Germline-derived CDR1 and CDR2 are SGHDT and YYEEEE. This CDR3 is 12 amino acids long. Specimen: sorted CD4+, CD8+, or CD8+CD57+ T cells (not recorded which) from PBMCs. This chain connects TRBV5-6 to TRBJ2-1, with D perhaps TRBD2 (6 bases). This TCR was recovered from a human donor in good health, serving as a control. The CDR3 is CASSPSREWEDF. The CDR3 DNA reads as TGTGCCAGCAGCCCGTCGAGGGAGTGGGAGGACTTC.